This T cell receptor (beta chain) came from a study of T cells in Graves' hyperthyroidism and ophthalmopathy. Study background: Peripheral blood draws took place at initial diagnosis, ahead of any treatment.

The CDR3 regions of TCR beta were amplified from RNA transcripts. The HTBI primer set served for first-round RT-PCR of the TCR CDR3. TCRdb itself ran the multiplex PCR reads through MiXCR, one entry per CDR3 protein. The sample records fewer than 500,000 distinct CDR3 sequences, around an eighth being singletons. Every diagnosis used clinical symptoms, serum thyroxine and TRAb, thyroid ultrasound and orbital computed tomography. Any symptoms of ophthalmopathy came after the first hyperthyroidism diagnosis, from which the blood sample dates. The ends were cut back, 0 bases at V and 7 bases at J, with 10 bases in the middle. Germline CDR1 is DFQATT and CDR2 is SNEGSKA (reference sequence). The length of the CDR3 is 13 residues. Whole-study results and caveats: Most clonotypes expanded in the thyroid (above 0.001) were also present in blood.

In this sample, this clonotype turned up many times. Its specificity is unknown. The gene calls are TRBV20-1 and TRBJ1-5; D gene ambiguous. The sequence was collected from a man aged 25 to 40 with Graves' hyperthyroidism that later progressed to Graves' ophthalmopathy. Sequencing used blood. The CDR3 here is CSARDVGNQPQHF. The DNA of the CDR3 is TGCAGTGCTAGAGATGTAGGGAACCAGCCCCAGCATTTT.